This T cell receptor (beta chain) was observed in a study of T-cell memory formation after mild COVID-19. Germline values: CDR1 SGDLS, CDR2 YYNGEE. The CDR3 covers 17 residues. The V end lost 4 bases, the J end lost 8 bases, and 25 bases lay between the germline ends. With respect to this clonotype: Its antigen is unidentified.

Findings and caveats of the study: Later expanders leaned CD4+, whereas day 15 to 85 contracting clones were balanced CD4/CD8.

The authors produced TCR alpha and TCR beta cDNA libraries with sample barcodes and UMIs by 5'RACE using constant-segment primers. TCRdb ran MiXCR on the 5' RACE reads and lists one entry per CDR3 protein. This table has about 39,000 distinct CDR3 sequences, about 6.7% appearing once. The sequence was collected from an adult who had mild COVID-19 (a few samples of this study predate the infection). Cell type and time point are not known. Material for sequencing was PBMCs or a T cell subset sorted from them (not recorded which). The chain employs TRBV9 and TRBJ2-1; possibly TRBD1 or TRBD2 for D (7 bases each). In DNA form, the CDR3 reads TGTGCCAGCAGCCTCCTGGGGGGGGACAGCATGGCGGATGAGCAGTTCTTC. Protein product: CASSLLGGDSMADEQFF.